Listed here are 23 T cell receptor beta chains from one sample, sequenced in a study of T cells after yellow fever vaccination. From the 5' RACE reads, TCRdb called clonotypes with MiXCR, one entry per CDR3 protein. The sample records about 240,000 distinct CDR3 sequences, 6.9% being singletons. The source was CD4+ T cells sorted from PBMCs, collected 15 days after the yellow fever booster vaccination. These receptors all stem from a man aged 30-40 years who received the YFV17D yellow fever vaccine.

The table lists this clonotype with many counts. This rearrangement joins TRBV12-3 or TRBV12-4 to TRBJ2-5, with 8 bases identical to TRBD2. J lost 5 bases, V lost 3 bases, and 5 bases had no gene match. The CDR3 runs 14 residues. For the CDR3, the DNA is TGTGCCAGCAGTTTCCGGGAGGGCGGGGAGACCCAGTACTTC. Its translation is CASSFREGGETQYF.

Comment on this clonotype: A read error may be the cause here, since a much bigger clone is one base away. The CDR3 nucleotides read TGCAGCCTCGACAGATTATACGAGCAGTACTTC. Translation: CSLDRLYEQYF. V and J are TRBV29-1 and TRBJ2-7, with D perhaps TRBD1 (5 bases). V lost 8 bases and J lost 4, with 12 bases in between. The CDR3 has 11 residues. Germline values: CDR1 SQVTM, CDR2 ANQGSEA.

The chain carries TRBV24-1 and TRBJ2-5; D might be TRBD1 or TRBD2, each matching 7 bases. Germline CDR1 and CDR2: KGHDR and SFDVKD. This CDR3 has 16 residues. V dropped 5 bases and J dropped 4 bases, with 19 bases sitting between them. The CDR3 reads CATSGASGGEGETQYF. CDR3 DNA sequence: TGTGCCACCAGTGGAGCCTCAGGGGGGGAAGGAGAGACCCAGTACTTC.

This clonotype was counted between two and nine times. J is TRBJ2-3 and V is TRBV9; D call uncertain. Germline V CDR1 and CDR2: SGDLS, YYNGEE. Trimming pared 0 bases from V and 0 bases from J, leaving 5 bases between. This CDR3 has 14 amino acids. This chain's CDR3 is CASSVEPSTDTQYF. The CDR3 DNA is TGTGCCAGCAGCGTAGAGCCTAGCACAGATACGCAGTATTTT.

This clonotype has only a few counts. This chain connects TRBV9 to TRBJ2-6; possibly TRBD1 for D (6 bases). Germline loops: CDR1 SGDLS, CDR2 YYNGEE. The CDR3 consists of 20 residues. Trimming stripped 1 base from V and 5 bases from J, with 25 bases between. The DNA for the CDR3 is TGTGCCAGCAGCGTACGGGGTCGCGTTCGTGGGGGCGAGAGGGCCAACGTCCTGACTTTC. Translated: CASSVRGRVRGGERANVLTF.

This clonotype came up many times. The CDR3 spells CSSPQGFAQETQYF. The CDR3 nucleotides are TGCAGCTCACCCCAGGGGTTTGCCCAAGAGACCCAGTACTTC. V is TRBV20-1 and J is TRBJ2-5; tentatively, D is TRBD1 (6 bases). CDR1 DFQATT and CDR2 SNEGSKA come from the germline V gene (reference sequence). This CDR3 has 14 residues.

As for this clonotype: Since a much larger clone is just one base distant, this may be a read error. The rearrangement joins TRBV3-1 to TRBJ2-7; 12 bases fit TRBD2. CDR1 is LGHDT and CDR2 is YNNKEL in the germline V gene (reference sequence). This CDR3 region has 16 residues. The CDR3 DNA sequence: TGTACCAGCAGCCCGCGACTAGCGGGAGCGATCCACGAGCAGTACTTC. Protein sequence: CTSSPRLAGAIHEQYF.

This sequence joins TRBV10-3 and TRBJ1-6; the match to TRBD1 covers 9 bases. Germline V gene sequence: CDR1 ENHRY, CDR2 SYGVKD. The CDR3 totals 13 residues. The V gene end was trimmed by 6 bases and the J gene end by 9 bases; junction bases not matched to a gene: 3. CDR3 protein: CAISRDRASPLHF. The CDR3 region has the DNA TGTGCCATCAGCCGGGACAGGGCTTCACCCCTCCACTTT.

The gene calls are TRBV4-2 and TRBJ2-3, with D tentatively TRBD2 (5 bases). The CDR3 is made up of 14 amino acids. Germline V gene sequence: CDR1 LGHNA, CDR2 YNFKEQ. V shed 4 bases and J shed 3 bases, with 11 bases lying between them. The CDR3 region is CASSPPGVTDTQYF. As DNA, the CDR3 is TGTGCCAGCAGCCCCCCCGGGGTTACAGATACGCAGTATTTT.

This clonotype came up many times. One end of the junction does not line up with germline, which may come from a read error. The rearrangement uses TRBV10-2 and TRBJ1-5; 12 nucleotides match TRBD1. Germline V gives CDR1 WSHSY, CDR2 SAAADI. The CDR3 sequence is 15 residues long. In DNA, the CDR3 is TGCGCCAGCAGCGCCGGGACAGGGGGCAAGCAGCCCCAGCATTTT. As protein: CASSAGTGGKQPQHF.

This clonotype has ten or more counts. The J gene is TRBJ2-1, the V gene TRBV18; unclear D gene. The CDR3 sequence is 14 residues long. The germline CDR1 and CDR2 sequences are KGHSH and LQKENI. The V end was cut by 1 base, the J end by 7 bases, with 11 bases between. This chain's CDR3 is CASSPRTGRNEQFF. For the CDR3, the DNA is TGTGCCAGCTCACCACGTACGGGTCGGAATGAGCAGTTCTTC.

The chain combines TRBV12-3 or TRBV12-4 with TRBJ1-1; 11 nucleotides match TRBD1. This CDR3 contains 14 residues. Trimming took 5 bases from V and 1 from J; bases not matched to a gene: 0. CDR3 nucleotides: TGTGCCAGCAGTGGACAGGGGGCGAACACTGAAGCTTTCTTT. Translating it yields CASSGQGANTEAFF.

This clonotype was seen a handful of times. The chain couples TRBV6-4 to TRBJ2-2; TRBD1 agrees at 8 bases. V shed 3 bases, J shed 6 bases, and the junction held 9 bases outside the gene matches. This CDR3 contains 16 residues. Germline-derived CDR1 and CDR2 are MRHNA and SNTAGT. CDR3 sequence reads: CASSEGQGGKAGELFF. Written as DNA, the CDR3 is TGTGCCAGCAGTGAAGGACAGGGTGGAAAGGCCGGGGAGCTGTTTTTT.

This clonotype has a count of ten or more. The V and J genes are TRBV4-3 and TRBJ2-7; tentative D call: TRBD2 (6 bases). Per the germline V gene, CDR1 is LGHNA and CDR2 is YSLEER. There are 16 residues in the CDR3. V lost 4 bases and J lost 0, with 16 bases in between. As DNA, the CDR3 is TGCGCCAGCAGCCGCAGTGGGGCGGGAAGCTCCTACGAGCAGTACTTC. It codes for CASSRSGAGSSYEQYF.

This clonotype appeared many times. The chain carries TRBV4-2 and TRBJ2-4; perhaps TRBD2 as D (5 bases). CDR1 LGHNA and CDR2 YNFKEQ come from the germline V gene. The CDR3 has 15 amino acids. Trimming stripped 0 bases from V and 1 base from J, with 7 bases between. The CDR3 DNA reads TGTGCCAGCAGCCAAGATTCGGGGGCCAAAAACATTCAGTACTTC. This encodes CASSQDSGAKNIQYF.

The CDR3 spells CASSHGSRNTGELFF. As DNA, the CDR3 is TGTGCCAGCAGCCACGGGTCTCGGAACACCGGGGAGCTGTTTTTT. V gene TRBV3-1 combines with J gene TRBJ2-2; D remains ambiguous. The V and J ends lost 3 bases and 1 base respectively, with 9 bases between them. Germline CDR1 and CDR2: LGHDT and YNNKEL (reference sequence). The CDR3 totals 15 residues.

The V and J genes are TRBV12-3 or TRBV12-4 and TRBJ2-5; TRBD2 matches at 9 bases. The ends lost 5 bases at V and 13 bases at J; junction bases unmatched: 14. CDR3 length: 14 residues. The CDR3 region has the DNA TGTGCCAGCAGTCCCCCGGGACTAGCAGCTGCATGGTACTTC. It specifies CASSPPGLAAAWYF.

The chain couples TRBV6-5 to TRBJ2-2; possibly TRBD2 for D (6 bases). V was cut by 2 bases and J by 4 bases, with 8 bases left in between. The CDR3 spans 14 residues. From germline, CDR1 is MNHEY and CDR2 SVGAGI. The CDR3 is CASSYRDFTGELFF. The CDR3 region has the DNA TGTGCCAGCAGTTACAGGGACTTCACCGGGGAGCTGTTTTTT.

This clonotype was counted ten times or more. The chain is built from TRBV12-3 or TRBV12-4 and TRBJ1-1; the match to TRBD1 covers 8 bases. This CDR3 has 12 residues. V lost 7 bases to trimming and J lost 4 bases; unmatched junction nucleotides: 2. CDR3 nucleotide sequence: TGTGCCAGCACGGGGACAGGCACTGAAGCTTTCTTT. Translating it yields CASTGTGTEAFF.

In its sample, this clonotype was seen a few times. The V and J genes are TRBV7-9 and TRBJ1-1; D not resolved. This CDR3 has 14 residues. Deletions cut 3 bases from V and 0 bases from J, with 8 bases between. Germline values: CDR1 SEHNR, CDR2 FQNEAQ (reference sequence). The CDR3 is CASSFTSMNTEAFF. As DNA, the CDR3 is TGTGCCAGCAGCTTTACCTCCATGAACACTGAAGCTTTCTTT. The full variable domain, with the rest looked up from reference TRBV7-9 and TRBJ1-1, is DTGVSQNPRHKITKRGQNVTFRCDPISEHNRLYWYRQTLGQGPEFLTYFQNEAQLEKSRLLSDRFSAERPKGSFSTLEIQRTEQGDSAMYLCASSFTSMNTEAFFGQGTRLTVV.

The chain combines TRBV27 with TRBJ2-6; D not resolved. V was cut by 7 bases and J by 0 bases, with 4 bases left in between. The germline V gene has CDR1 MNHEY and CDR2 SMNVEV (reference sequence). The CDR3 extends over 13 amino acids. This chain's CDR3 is CASTPSGANVLTF. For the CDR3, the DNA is TGTGCCAGCACTCCCTCTGGGGCCAACGTCCTGACTTTC.

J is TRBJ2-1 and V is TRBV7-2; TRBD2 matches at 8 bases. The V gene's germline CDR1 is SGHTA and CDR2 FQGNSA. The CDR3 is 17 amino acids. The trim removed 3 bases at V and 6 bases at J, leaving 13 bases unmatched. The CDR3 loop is CASSLPIRGRGGNEQFF. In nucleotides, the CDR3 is TGTGCCAGCAGCTTGCCTATCCGGGGACGGGGGGGCAATGAGCAGTTCTTC.

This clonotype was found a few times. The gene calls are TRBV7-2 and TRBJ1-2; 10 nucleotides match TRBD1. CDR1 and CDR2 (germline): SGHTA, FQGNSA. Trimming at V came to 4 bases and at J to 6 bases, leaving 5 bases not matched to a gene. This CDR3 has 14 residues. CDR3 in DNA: TGTGCCAGCAGCTCACGGGACAGGGGAGATGGCTACACCTTC. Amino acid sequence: CASSSRDRGDGYTF.